This T cell receptor (beta chain) emerged from a study of long-term antiretroviral therapy in people with HIV. For the study at large: Sampling started about a decade before the 2015 immediate-ART recommendation.

Study results and limitations: All time points showed a repertoire dominated by clones expanded before ART. Specimen acquisition occurred between the mid-2000s and the late 2010s, potentially under older ART regimens.

The assay used was immunoSEQ (version v3.0), run at survey level. The protocol was immunoSEQ multiplex PCR, while the TCRdb copy is restricted to in-frame clones and leaves out a portion. The sample lists around 28,000 clones; approximately 90% were seen once. Every HIV-positive participant received treatment in the United States. In the case of this clone: Its antigen is undetermined.

The V end was cut by 1 base, the J end by 5 bases, with 12 bases between. CDR3 length: 15 residues. Germline lookup yields CDR1 SGHAT and CDR2 FQNNGV. The chain recombines TRBV11-2 with TRBJ1-3; D unclear. The clonotype comes from a young woman with HIV. The specimen was unsorted PBMCs, collected 1.8 years after starting antiretroviral therapy. In nucleotides, the CDR3 is TGTGCCAGCAGCTTAGTAGTAGGCTCGAGAAACACCATATATTTT. It specifies CASSLVVGSRNTIYF.